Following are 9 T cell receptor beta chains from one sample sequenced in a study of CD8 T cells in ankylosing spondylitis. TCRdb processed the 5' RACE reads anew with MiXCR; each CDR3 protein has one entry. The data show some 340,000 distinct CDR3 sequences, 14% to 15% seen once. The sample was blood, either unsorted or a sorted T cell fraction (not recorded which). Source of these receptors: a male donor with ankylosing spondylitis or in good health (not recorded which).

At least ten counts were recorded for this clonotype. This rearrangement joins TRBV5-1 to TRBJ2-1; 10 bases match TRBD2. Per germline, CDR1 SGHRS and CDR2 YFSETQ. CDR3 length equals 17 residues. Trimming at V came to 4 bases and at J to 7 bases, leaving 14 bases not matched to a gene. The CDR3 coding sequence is TGCGCCAGCAGCCAGGCCCCGGCTAGCGGGAGTATTAATGAGCAGTTCTTC. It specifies CASSQAPASGSINEQFF.

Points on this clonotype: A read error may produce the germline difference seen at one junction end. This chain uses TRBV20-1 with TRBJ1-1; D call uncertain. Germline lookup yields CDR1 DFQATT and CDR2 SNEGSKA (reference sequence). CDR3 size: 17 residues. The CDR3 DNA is TGCTGTGCTAGAGATCAACGCCGCGGATCGGTGAACACTGAAGCTTTCTTT. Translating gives CCARDQRRGSVNTEAFF.

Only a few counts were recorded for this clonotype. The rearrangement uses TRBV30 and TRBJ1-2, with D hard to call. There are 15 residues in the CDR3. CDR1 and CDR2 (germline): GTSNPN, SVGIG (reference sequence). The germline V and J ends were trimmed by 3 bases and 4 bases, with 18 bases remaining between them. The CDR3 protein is CAWSAQRGKVYGYTF. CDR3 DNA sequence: TGTGCCTGGAGCGCTCAGCGCGGAAAAGTCTATGGCTACACCTTC.

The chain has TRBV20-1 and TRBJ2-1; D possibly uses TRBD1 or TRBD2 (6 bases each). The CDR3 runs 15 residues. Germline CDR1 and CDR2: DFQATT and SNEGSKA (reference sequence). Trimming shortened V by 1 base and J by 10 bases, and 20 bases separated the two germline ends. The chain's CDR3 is CSARGYSRGGVEQFF. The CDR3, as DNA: TGCAGTGCTAGAGGCTACAGCAGGGGCGGGGTAGAGCAGTTCTTC.

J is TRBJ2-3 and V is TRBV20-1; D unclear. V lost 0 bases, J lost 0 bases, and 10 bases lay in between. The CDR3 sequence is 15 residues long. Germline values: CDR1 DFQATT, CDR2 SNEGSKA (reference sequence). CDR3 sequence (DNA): TGCAGTGCTAGAGACGCTCACGCTAGCACAGATACGCAGTATTTT. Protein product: CSARDAHASTDTQYF.

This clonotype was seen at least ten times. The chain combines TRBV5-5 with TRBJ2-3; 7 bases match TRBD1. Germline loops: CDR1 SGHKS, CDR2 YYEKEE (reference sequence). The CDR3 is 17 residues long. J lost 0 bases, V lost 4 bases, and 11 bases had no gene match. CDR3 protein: CASSPKSGQYSTDTQYF. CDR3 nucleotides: TGTGCCAGCAGCCCCAAATCGGGACAGTATAGCACAGATACGCAGTATTTT.

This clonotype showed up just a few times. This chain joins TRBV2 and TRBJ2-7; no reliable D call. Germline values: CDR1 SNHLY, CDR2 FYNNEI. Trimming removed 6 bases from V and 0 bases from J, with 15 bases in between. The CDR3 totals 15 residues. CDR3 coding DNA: TGTGCCAGCAGGAACGCCCAGCCTACCTCCTACGAGCAGTACTTC. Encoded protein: CASRNAQPTSYEQYF.

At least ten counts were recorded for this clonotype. The CDR3 spells CASSQDGRGLAKVYNEQFF. The CDR3 DNA reads TGTGCCAGCAGCCAAGATGGGAGGGGACTAGCAAAGGTTTACAATGAGCAGTTCTTC. This rearrangement joins TRBV4-2 to TRBJ2-1; 9 bases agree with TRBD2. The CDR3 spans 19 residues. V lost 0 bases and J lost 4; bases outside the gene matches: 13. Per the germline V gene, CDR1 is LGHNA and CDR2 is YNFKEQ.

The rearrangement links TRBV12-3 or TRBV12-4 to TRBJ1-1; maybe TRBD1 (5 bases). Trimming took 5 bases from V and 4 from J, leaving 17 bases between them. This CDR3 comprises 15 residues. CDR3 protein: CASSPRPGGGTEAFF. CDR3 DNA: TGTGCCAGCAGTCCTCGCCCCGGGGGGGGCACTGAAGCTTTCTTT.